These 23 T cell receptor beta chains share one sample of origin, sequenced in a study of T cells in Graves' hyperthyroidism and ophthalmopathy. The source material, RNA transcripts, was used to amplify TCR beta CDR3 regions. A first-round RT-PCR of the TCR CDR3 used the HTBI primer set. MiXCR, run by TCRdb on the multiplex PCR reads, gives a single entry per CDR3 protein. There are under 400,000 distinct CDR3 sequences in the sample; over 15% occur only once, and under 55% lies in the top ten. Material: blood. The origin of the receptors is a woman between 50 and 59 years old with Graves' hyperthyroidism.

In its sample, this clonotype was seen a few times. The chain has TRBV29-1 and TRBJ2-5; perhaps D is TRBD1 or TRBD2 (6 bases each). There are 14 residues in the CDR3. Per the germline V gene, CDR1 is SQVTM and CDR2 is ANQGSEA. V was shortened by 4 bases and J by 5 bases, with 17 bases between the two germline ends. CDR3 in amino acids: CSVGFWGAWETQYF. The DNA of the CDR3 is TGCAGCGTTGGCTTCTGGGGGGCATGGGAGACCCAGTACTTC.

This clonotype has ten or more counts. CDR3 sequence: CSAREGLPNTGELFF. CDR3 coding DNA: TGCAGTGCTAGAGAGGGACTTCCGAACACCGGGGAGCTGTTTTTT. The gene calls are TRBV20-1 and TRBJ2-2; possibly TRBD2 for D (6 bases). Per the germline V gene, CDR1 is DFQATT and CDR2 is SNEGSKA (reference sequence). This CDR3 region has 15 residues. The V end lost 0 bases, the J end lost 0 bases, and 8 bases lay between the germline ends.

This clonotype came up a few times. This chain connects TRBV7-3 to TRBJ2-1; 7 bases align to TRBD1. CDR1 SGHTA and CDR2 FQGTGA come from the germline V gene. The V and J ends lost 9 bases and 8 bases, in that order; junction bases with no gene match: 7. The CDR3 consists of 12 residues. Here the CDR3 reads CASKQGGDEQFF. As DNA, the CDR3 is TGTGCCAGTAAACAAGGGGGCGATGAGCAGTTCTTC.

The V and J genes are TRBV24-1 and TRBJ2-1; perhaps D is TRBD1 or TRBD2 (5 bases each). The CDR3 is made up of 16 amino acids. The V gene lost 4 bases and the J gene lost 7 bases, with 19 bases spanning the gap. The germline gives CDR1 KGHDR, CDR2 SFDVKD. Here the CDR3 DNA reads TGTGCCACCAGTGACCAGGTTGGGGGTACGGAGAATGAGCAGTTCTTC. Translating gives CATSDQVGGTENEQFF.

This clonotype was observed at least ten times. The chain couples TRBV6-1 to TRBJ2-3; 9 bases fit TRBD2. The junction had 9 bases not matched to a gene; V was cut back by 8 bases and J by 6 bases. The CDR3 sequence is 14 residues long. CDR1 and CDR2 from the germline V gene are MNHNS and SASEGT. The CDR3 sequence is CASGPIAGDDTQYF. CDR3 sequence (DNA): TGTGCCAGCGGCCCAATAGCGGGGGATGATACGCAGTATTTT.

This clonotype was detected many times. This sequence joins TRBV3-1 and TRBJ2-7; no definite D call. V lost 1 base and J 4 bases, leaving 11 bases between the germline ends. The CDR3 runs to 14 residues. Germline V gene sequence: CDR1 LGHDT, CDR2 YNNKEL (reference sequence). CDR3 in DNA: TGTGCCAGCAGCCAAGGGCTCGGATCATACGAGCAGTACTTC. Translated: CASSQGLGSYEQYF.

The V gene is TRBV5-6, the J gene TRBJ1-5; the match to TRBD1 covers 7 bases. V shed 0 bases, J shed 3 bases, and the junction held 15 bases outside the gene matches. Looked up from germline, CDR1 is SGHDT and CDR2 is YYEEEE. The CDR3 totals 19 residues. CDR3 coding DNA: TGTGCCAGCAGCTTGGCCTCGTCAATGGGACAGACATACAATCAGCCCCAGCATTTT. Translated, it gives CASSLASSMGQTYNQPQHF.

This chain joins TRBV7-8 and TRBJ2-3; 8 bases match TRBD2. V lost 3 bases to trimming and J lost 0 bases; unmatched junction nucleotides: 11. The CDR3 contains 18 residues. Germline values: CDR1 SGHVS, CDR2 FQNEAQ. CDR3 coding DNA: TGTGCCAGCAGCTTTCTGGGACTAGAAACATCTAGCACAGATACGCAGTATTTT. Residues: CASSFLGLETSSTDTQYF. The full variable domain, in which reference TRBV7-8 and TRBJ2-3 provide the parts outside the CDR3, is GAGVSQSPRYKVAKRGQDVALRCDPISGHVSLFWYQQALGQGPEFLTYFQNEAQLDKSGLPSDRFFAERPEGSVSTLKIQRTQQEDSAVYLCASSFLGLETSSTDTQYFGPGTRLTVL.

The gene calls are TRBV7-2 and TRBJ2-7; 13 bases fit TRBD2. There are 15 residues in the CDR3. In germline, CDR1 is SGHTA, CDR2 FQGNSA. J lost 7 bases, V lost 5 bases, and 8 bases had no gene match. The CDR3 region has the DNA TGTGCCAGCAGCCGGACTAGCGGGAGCTGGAGAGAGCAGTACTTC. Its protein is CASSRTSGSWREQYF.

The rearrangement joins TRBV7-8 to TRBJ1-3; D may be TRBD1 (6 bases). CDR3 size: 15 residues. CDR1 is SGHVS, CDR2 FQNEAQ, per germline. Trimming cost V 5 bases and J 0 bases, with 11 bases left between them. The CDR3 sequence is CASSLGGHSGNTIYF. The DNA for the CDR3 is TGTGCCAGCAGCCTAGGGGGTCACTCTGGAAACACCATATATTTT.

This clonotype was counted only a few times. The chain recombines TRBV20-1 with TRBJ1-4; D not certain. The CDR3 totals 14 residues. V was pared by 6 bases and J by 5 bases, with 16 bases between. CDR1 is DFQATT and CDR2 is SNEGSKA in the germline V gene (reference sequence). Here the CDR3 reads CSAKTGRDNEKLFF. The CDR3 DNA sequence: TGCAGTGCCAAAACTGGACGAGACAATGAAAAACTGTTTTTT.

The V and J genes are TRBV6-5 and TRBJ2-7, with D possibly matching TRBD2 (5 bases). Germline V gives CDR1 MNHEY, CDR2 SVGAGI. Trimming left V 4 bases short and J 3 bases short, with 16 bases between. The CDR3 is 15 amino acids. DNA for the CDR3: TGTGCCAGCAGTTCTTCCGACTATTCCCTCTACGAGCAGTACTTC. This gives the protein CASSSSDYSLYEQYF.

This clonotype was found a few times. This may arise from a read error, as a much more abundant clone is one base away. The CDR3 protein is CASSRTGMNTKAFF. The CDR3 nucleotides are TGTGCCAGCAGCCGTACAGGGATGAACACTAAAGCTTTCTTT. This rearrangement joins TRBV11-1 to TRBJ1-1, with a weak D call TRBD1 (6 bases). Germline lookup yields CDR1 SGHAT and CDR2 FQDESV (reference sequence). There are 14 residues in the CDR3.

This clonotype was seen repeatedly, ten times or more. This chain connects TRBV2 to TRBJ2-5, with D perhaps TRBD2 (5 bases). The germline CDR1 and CDR2 sequences are SNHLY and FYNNEI. V lost 7 bases and J 1 base, leaving 13 bases between the germline ends. CDR3 length: 14 residues. The CDR3 sequence is CASNIIAGQETQYF. In DNA, the CDR3 is TGTGCCAGCAATATCATCGCGGGCCAAGAGACCCAGTACTTC.

The V call is TRBV29-1, the J call TRBJ2-5; no clear D gene. Germline CDR1 reads SQVTM; CDR2 reads ANQGSEA. This CDR3 is built from 14 residues. The ends were cut back, 4 bases at V and 0 bases at J, with 12 bases in the middle. CDR3 DNA sequence: TGCAGCGTTGCTACATCCAGGTACCAAGAGACCCAGTACTTC. It encodes CSVATSRYQETQYF.

This clonotype turned up a few times. The V and J genes are TRBV25-1 and TRBJ2-6; maybe TRBD2 (5 bases). V dropped 0 bases and J dropped 1 base, with 10 bases sitting between them. Germline CDR1 MGHDK, CDR2 SYGVNS. This CDR3 spans 17 amino acids. The CDR3 bases are TGTGCCAGCAGTGAATATGAAGGGAGTTCTGGGGCCAACGTCCTGACTTTC. This encodes CASSEYEGSSGANVLTF.

The J gene is TRBJ2-5, the V gene TRBV28, with 9 bases lining up with TRBD1. Germline CDR1 reads MDHEN; CDR2 reads SYDVKM. CDR3 size: 14 residues. Trimming took 4 bases from V and 13 from J; bases not matched to a gene: 13. CDR3 protein: CASSSGQGNPNRYF. CDR3 DNA sequence: TGTGCCAGCAGTTCGGGACAGGGAAACCCAAATCGGTACTTC.

This clonotype was counted only a few times. The V and J genes are TRBV5-1 and TRBJ2-5; tentative D call: TRBD1 (6 bases). Germline V gene lookup returns CDR1 SGHRS and CDR2 YFSETQ. This CDR3 has 14 residues. V lost 2 bases to trimming and J lost 2 bases, with 10 bases between them. Written as DNA, the CDR3 is TGCGCCAGCAGCTTTCAGGGGTCACAAGAGACCCAGTACTTC. Protein sequence: CASSFQGSQETQYF. Based on the CDR3 plus reference TRBV5-1 and TRBJ2-5, the full variable domain is KAGVTQTPRYLIKTRGQQVTLSCSPISGHRSVSWYQQTPGQGLQFLFEYFSETQRNKGNFPGRFSGRQFSNSRSEMNVSTLELGDSALYLCASSFQGSQETQYFGPGTRLLVL.

This clonotype showed up just once. Compared with germline, one end of the junction differs, possibly owing to a read error. This chain connects TRBV6-1 to TRBJ2-7; TRBD2 aligns across 8 bases. The CDR3 contains 14 residues. Germline V gene data show CDR1 as MNHNS and CDR2 as SASEGT. The CDR3 region is CASSSTGGSYGQYF. In DNA form, the CDR3 reads TGTGCCAGCAGCTCCACGGGGGGGTCCTACGGGCAGTACTTC.

This clonotype was recorded at least ten times. The chain carries TRBV20-1 and TRBJ2-1, with 11 nucleotides matching TRBD2. The CDR3 sequence is 12 residues long. Germline assignment: CDR1 DFQATT and CDR2 SNEGSKA (reference sequence). Trimming at V came to 6 bases and at J to 9 bases, leaving 4 bases not matched to a gene. The CDR3 region is CSAQLAGVEQFF. In DNA form, the CDR3 reads TGCAGTGCCCAACTAGCGGGAGTTGAGCAGTTCTTC.

This chain links TRBV6-5 with TRBJ2-6; TRBD1 might be the D (5 bases). The CDR3 sequence is 16 residues long. The germline CDR1 and CDR2 sequences are MNHEY and SVGAGI. V lost 2 bases and J 0 bases, leaving 8 bases between the germline ends. As DNA, the CDR3 is TGTGCCAGCAGTTACACAGGAACCTCTGGGGCCAACGTCCTGACTTTC. Its translation: CASSYTGTSGANVLTF.

The chain has TRBV7-8 and TRBJ1-1; D gene unclear. The germline V gene encodes CDR1 SGHVS and CDR2 FQNEAQ. The CDR3 covers 16 residues. Between the trimmed V and J ends, which lost 5 bases and 5 bases, there was a span of 21 bases. CDR3 bases: TGTGCCAGCAGCCTCGATGTGTTGGGCCGCCGTACTGAAGCTTTCTTT. It specifies CASSLDVLGRRTEAFF. The full variable domain, completed using reference TRBV7-8 and TRBJ1-1, is GAGVSQSPRYKVAKRGQDVALRCDPISGHVSLFWYQQALGQGPEFLTYFQNEAQLDKSGLPSDRFFAERPEGSVSTLKIQRTQQEDSAVYLCASSLDVLGRRTEAFFGQGTRLTVV.

The V call is TRBV6-2 or TRBV6-3, the J call TRBJ1-6; 7 bases line up with TRBD1. V shed 6 bases, J shed 2 bases, and the junction held 16 bases outside the gene matches. The CDR3 is 19 residues long. Per germline, CDR1 MNHEY and CDR2 SVGEGT. The DNA of the CDR3 is TGTGCCAGCAGCCCCCAGAGGACAGGATCCAGCGCCTATAATTCACCCCTCCACTTT. Translation gives CASSPQRTGSSAYNSPLHF.